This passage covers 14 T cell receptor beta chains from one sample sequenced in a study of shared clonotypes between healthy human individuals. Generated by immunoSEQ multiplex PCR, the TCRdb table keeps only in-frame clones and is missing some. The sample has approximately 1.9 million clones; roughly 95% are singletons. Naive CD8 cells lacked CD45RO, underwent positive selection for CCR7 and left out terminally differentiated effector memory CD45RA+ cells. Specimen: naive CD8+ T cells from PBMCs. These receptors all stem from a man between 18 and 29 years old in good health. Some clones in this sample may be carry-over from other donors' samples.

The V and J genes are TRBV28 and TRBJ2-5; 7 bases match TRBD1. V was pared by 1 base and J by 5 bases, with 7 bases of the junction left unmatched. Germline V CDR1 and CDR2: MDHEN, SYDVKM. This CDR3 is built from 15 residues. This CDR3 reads CASSLYRGSRETQYF. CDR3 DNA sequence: TGTGCCAGCAGTTTATACAGGGGAAGTCGGGAGACCCAGTACTTC.

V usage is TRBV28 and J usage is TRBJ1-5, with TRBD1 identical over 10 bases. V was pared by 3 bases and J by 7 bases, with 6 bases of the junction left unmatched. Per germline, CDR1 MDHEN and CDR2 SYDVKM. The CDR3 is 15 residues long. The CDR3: CASSFDRGRRQPQHF. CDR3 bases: TGTGCCAGCAGTTTTGACAGGGGGCGCCGGCAGCCCCAGCATTTT.

The DNA for the CDR3 is TGTGCCAGCAGCCCCGGCAGGGGATATAGCAATCAGCCCCAGCATTTT. Protein sequence: CASSPGRGYSNQPQHF. The chain is built from TRBV5-6 and TRBJ1-5; D might be TRBD1 (6 bases). CDR3 length: 16 amino acids. Germline V lookup: CDR1 SGHDT, CDR2 YYEEEE. V lost 4 bases and J lost 0, with 14 bases in between.

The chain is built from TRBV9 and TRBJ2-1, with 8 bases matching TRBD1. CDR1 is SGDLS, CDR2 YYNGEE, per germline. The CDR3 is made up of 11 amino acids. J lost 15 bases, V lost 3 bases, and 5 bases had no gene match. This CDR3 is CASSADRDRFF. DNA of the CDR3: TGTGCCAGCAGCGCGGACAGGGACCGGTTCTTC.

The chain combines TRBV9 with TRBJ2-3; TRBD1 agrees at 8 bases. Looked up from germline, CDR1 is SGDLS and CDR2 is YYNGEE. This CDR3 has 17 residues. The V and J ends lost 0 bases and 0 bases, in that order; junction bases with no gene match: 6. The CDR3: CASSVEKTGGSTDTQYF. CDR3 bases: TGTGCCAGCAGCGTAGAAAAAACAGGGGGAAGCACAGATACGCAGTATTTT.

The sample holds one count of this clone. CDR3 DNA sequence: TGTGCCAGTAGTGGAAAGCAGGGTCTTTTAAATGAAAAACTGTTTTTT. Its protein is CASSGKQGLLNEKLFF. The chain carries TRBV19 and TRBJ1-4, with a tentative D call TRBD1 (5 bases). The CDR3 runs 16 residues. The V and J ends lost 5 bases and 5 bases respectively, with 18 bases between them. Germline V gives CDR1 LNHDA, CDR2 SQIVND (reference sequence).

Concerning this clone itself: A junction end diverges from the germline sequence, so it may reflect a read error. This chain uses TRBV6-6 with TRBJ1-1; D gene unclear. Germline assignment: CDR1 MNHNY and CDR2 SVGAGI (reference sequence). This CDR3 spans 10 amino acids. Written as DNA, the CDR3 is TGCGGCACATGGAACACTGAAGCTTTCTTT. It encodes CGTWNTEAFF.

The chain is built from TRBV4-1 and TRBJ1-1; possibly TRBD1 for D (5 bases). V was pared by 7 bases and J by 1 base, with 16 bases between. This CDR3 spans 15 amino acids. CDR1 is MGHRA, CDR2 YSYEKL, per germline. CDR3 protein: CASTLTGPSNTEAFF. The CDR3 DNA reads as TGCGCCAGCACCCTAACGGGACCGTCGAACACTGAAGCTTTCTTT.

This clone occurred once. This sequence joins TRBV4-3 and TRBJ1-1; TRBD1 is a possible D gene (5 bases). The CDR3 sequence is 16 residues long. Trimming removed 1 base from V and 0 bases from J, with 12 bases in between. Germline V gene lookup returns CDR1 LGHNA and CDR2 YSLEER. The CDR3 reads CASSQAVGRMNTEAFF. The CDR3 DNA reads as TGCGCCAGCAGCCAAGCCGTGGGACGGATGAACACTGAAGCTTTCTTT.

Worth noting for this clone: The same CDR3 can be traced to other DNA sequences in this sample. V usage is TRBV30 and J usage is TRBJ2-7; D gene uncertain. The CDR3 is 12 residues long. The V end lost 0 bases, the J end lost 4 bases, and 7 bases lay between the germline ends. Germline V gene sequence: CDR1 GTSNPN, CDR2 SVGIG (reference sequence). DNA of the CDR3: TGTGCCTGGAGTGTAACCCCGTACGAGCAGTACTTC. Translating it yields CAWSVTPYEQYF.

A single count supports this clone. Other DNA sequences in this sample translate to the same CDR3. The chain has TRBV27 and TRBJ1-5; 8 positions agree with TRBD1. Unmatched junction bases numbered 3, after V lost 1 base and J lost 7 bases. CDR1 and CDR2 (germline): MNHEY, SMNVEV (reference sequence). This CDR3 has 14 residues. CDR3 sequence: CASSLLQGDQPQHF. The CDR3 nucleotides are TGTGCCAGCAGTTTATTACAGGGGGACCAGCCCCAGCATTTT.

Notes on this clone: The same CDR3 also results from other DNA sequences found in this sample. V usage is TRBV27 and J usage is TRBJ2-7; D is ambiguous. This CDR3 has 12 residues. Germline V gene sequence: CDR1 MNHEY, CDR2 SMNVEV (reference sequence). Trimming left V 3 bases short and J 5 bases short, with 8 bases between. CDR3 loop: CASSFLGNEQYF. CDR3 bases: TGTGCCAGCAGTTTTTTGGGGAACGAGCAGTACTTC.

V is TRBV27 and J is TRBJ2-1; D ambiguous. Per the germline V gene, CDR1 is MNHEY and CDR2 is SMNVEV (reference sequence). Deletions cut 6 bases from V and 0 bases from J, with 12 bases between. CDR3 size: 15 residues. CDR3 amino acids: CASSLSEHSYNEQFF. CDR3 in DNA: TGTGCCAGCAGCCTATCAGAGCACTCCTACAATGAGCAGTTCTTC.

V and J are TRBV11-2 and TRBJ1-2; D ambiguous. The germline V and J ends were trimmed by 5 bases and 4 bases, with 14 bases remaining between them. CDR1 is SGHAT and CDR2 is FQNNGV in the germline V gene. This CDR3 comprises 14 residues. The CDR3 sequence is CASSLQEGGYGYTF. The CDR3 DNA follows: TGTGCCAGCAGCCTCCAGGAAGGTGGCTATGGCTACACCTTC.